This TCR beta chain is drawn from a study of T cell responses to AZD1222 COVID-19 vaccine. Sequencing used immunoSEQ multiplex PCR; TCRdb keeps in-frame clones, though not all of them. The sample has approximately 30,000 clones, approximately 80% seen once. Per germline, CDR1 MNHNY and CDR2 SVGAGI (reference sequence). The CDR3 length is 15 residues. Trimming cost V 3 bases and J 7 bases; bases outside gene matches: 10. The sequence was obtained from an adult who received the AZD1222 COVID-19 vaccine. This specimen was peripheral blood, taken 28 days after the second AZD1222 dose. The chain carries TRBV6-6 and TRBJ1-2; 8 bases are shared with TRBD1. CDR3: CASSYSTTGAGGYTF. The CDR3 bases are TGTGCCAGCAGTTATTCCACGACAGGGGCCGGTGGCTACACCTTC.